This is a list of T cell receptor beta chains from one sample in a study of CD8+CD57+ T cells in acquired aplastic anemia. TCRdb re-called the reads through MiXCR, storing one row per CDR3 protein. The profile shows some 290,000 distinct CDR3 sequences, roughly three fifths of them singletons. What was sequenced was sorted CD4+, CD8+, or CD8+CD57+ T cells (not recorded which) from PBMCs. All receptors come from a human donor with severe aplastic anemia or a healthy control (not recorded which). Each CDR3 is given with its conserved first and last residue. A D gene is named only where the DNA matches it firmly. Clone size is not always given. Where it is, it says once, few, many or a class for expanded clones.

d_call: NA; v_call: TRBV10-3; j_call: TRBJ2-3; clone_size: NA; cdr3_aa: CAISESKGTSTDTQYF; cdr3_nt: TGTGCCATCAGTGAGTCGAAAGGGACTAGCACAGATACGCAGTATTTT
d_call: TRBD1; v_call: TRBV19; j_call: TRBJ2-7; clone_size: NA; cdr3_aa: CASSPDRGRSYEQYF; cdr3_nt: TGTGCCAGTAGTCCCGACAGGGGTAGGTCCTACGAGCAGTACTTC
d_call: NA; v_call: TRBV6-5; j_call: TRBJ2-7; clone_size: many; cdr3_aa: CASSSVSEYEQYF; cdr3_nt: TGTGCCAGCAGTTCGGTTAGCGAATACGAGCAGTACTTC
d_call: TRBD2; v_call: TRBV5-1; j_call: TRBJ2-5; clone_size: many; cdr3_aa: CASSLTGLAGAQETQYF; cdr3_nt: TGCGCCAGCAGCTTGACGGGACTAGCGGGGGCCCAAGAGACCCAGTACTTC
d_call: TRBD1; v_call: TRBV7-2; j_call: TRBJ1-2; clone_size: NA; cdr3_aa: CASSSGTGSYGYTF; cdr3_nt: TGTGCCAGCAGCTCCGGGACAGGGAGTTATGGCTACACCTTC
d_call: TRBD1; v_call: TRBV29-1; j_call: TRBJ1-3; clone_size: NA; cdr3_aa: CSVRTGRNGNTIYF; cdr3_nt: TGCAGCGTAAGGACAGGGCGGAATGGAAACACCATATATTTT
d_call: TRBD2; v_call: TRBV15; j_call: TRBJ2-1; clone_size: NA; cdr3_aa: CATSRDGLAGLDEQFF; cdr3_nt: TGTGCCACCAGCAGAGACGGTCTAGCGGGGTTGGATGAGCAGTTCTTC
d_call: TRBD1; v_call: TRBV19; j_call: TRBJ1-1; clone_size: NA; cdr3_aa: CASSAKDRVTEAFF; cdr3_nt: TGTGCCAGTAGTGCAAAAGACAGGGTCACTGAAGCTTTCTTT
d_call: NA; v_call: TRBV27; j_call: TRBJ1-1; clone_size: few; cdr3_aa: CASSFLGPTGTMNTEAFF; cdr3_nt: TGTGCCAGCAGTTTCTTAGGGCCGACGGGAACTATGAACACTGAAGCTTTCTTT
d_call: NA; v_call: TRBV7-9; j_call: TRBJ2-5; clone_size: few; cdr3_aa: CASSGPETQYF; cdr3_nt: TGTGCCAGCAGCGGGCCGGAGACCCAGTACTTC
d_call: TRBD2; v_call: TRBV5-6; j_call: TRBJ2-5; clone_size: NA; cdr3_aa: CASSFRREGTQYF; cdr3_nt: TGTGCCAGCAGCTTTCGAAGGGAGGGGACCCAGTACTTC
d_call: NA; v_call: TRBV11-1; j_call: TRBJ1-2; clone_size: many; cdr3_aa: CASSLSPGETNGYTF; cdr3_nt: TGTGCCAGCAGCTTAAGCCCGGGTGAGACTAATGGCTACACCTTC
d_call: NA; v_call: TRBV29-1; j_call: TRBJ2-3; clone_size: NA; cdr3_aa: CSVDPSLTDTQYF; cdr3_nt: TGCAGCGTTGACCCATCCCTCACAGATACGCAGTATTTT
d_call: NA; v_call: TRBV5-4; j_call: TRBJ2-5; clone_size: NA; cdr3_aa: CASSHVAGGYQETQYF; cdr3_nt: TGTGCCAGCAGCCACGTTGCTGGGGGATACCAAGAGACCCAGTACTTC
d_call: NA; v_call: TRBV29-1; j_call: TRBJ1-2; clone_size: NA; cdr3_aa: CSVEGQGVYGYTF; cdr3_nt: TGCAGCGTTGAAGGCCAGGGAGTCTATGGCTACACCTTC
d_call: TRBD2; v_call: TRBV2; j_call: TRBJ2-2; clone_size: NA; cdr3_aa: CASSEAQREYPGELFF; cdr3_nt: TGTGCCAGCAGTGAAGCCCAGCGGGAGTACCCCGGGGAGCTGTTTTTT
d_call: NA; v_call: TRBV6-4; j_call: TRBJ1-2; clone_size: NA; cdr3_aa: CASSEGGGSSGYTF; cdr3_nt: TGTGCCAGCAGTGAAGGAGGGGGTTCTAGTGGCTACACCTTC
d_call: NA; v_call: TRBV5-1; j_call: TRBJ2-7; clone_size: few; cdr3_aa: CASSADAHSYEQYF; cdr3_nt: TGCGCCAGCAGCGCGGACGCGCACTCCTACGAGCAGTACTTC
d_call: TRBD1; v_call: TRBV7-3; j_call: TRBJ1-5; clone_size: once; cdr3_aa: CASSAGQEEHF; cdr3_nt: TGTGCCAGCAGCGCGGGACAGGAAGAACATTTT
d_call: NA; v_call: TRBV12-3/TRBV12-4; j_call: TRBJ2-5; clone_size: NA; cdr3_aa: CASSLSASGLAETQYF; cdr3_nt: TGTGCCAGCAGTTTATCCGCGTCGGGTCTAGCAGAGACCCAGTACTTC
d_call: TRBD1; v_call: TRBV3-1; j_call: TRBJ1-6; clone_size: many; cdr3_aa: CASSSRDSNSPLHF; cdr3_nt: TGTGCCAGCAGCTCACGGGACAGTAATTCACCCCTCCACTTT
d_call: NA; v_call: TRBV5-4; j_call: TRBJ2-7; clone_size: NA; cdr3_aa: CASSATGTGFEQYF; cdr3_nt: TGTGCCAGCAGCGCGACCGGGACGGGGTTTGAGCAGTACTTC
d_call: NA; v_call: TRBV7-3; j_call: TRBJ2-7; clone_size: NA; cdr3_aa: CASSLIGVGEQYF; cdr3_nt: TGTGCCAGCAGCTTAATCGGGGTGGGAGAGCAGTACTTC
d_call: NA; v_call: TRBV5-8; j_call: TRBJ2-5; clone_size: many; cdr3_aa: CASSLVAGAGQETQYF; cdr3_nt: TGTGCCAGCAGCTTAGTAGCCGGGGCGGGGCAAGAGACCCAGTACTTC